The 12 T cell receptor beta chains in this list originate from one sample, sequenced in a study of CD8+CD57+ T cells in acquired aplastic anemia (dated by TCRdb to 2016 to 2019). This sample was sequenced with an Illumina HiSeq 2000. Genomic DNA served as template for TCR beta VDJ combination and CDR3 sequence profiling. Using fastp trimming at Q25 and MiXCR clonotype assembly, TCRdb reanalyzed the public sequencing data and kept in-frame beta chains. Every distinct CDR3 protein forms one entry, paired with its most common genes and DNA. This sample has roughly 150,000 distinct CDR3 sequences in its table, and around 40% of those were observed once. The biggest ten clones account for about 1.1% of the sample. Sequenced input: sorted CD4+, CD8+, or CD8+CD57+ T cells (not recorded which) from PBMCs. These receptors were obtained from a human donor in good health.

On this clonotype itself: A single base separates this from a much larger clone, so it may be a read error. The chain employs TRBV11-1 and TRBJ2-3; D is possibly TRBD2 (5 bases). The V gene's germline CDR1 is SGHAT and CDR2 FQDESV (reference sequence). The CDR3 extends over 16 amino acids. V shed 2 bases and J shed 1 base, with 13 bases lying between them. CDR3 sequence reads: CASSLPGSRGTDTQYF. In DNA form, the CDR3 reads TGTGCCAGCAGCTTACCGGGGAGCCGGGGCACAGATACGCAGTATTTT.

This clonotype occurred many times. The chain couples TRBV11-2 to TRBJ1-1, with D perhaps TRBD1 (6 bases). V was trimmed by 5 bases and J by 1 base, leaving 20 bases between them. Germline V lookup: CDR1 SGHAT, CDR2 FQNNGV. This CDR3 has 17 residues. The CDR3 DNA sequence: TGTGCCAGCAGCCGCGGACAGTACCCTTACCAGAACACTGAAGCTTTCTTT. Translating gives CASSRGQYPYQNTEAFF.

The chain joins TRBV6-2 or TRBV6-3 to TRBJ2-2, with D perhaps TRBD1 (5 bases). Germline CDR1 and CDR2: MNHEY and SVGEGT. With 4 bases removed from V and 6 bases from J, the gap between germline ends came to 9 bases. The CDR3 has 13 residues. The DNA of the CDR3 is TGTGCCAGCAGTTTCAGGGAATCCGGGGAGCTGTTTTTT. The encoded protein is CASSFRESGELFF.

Points on this clonotype: A much larger clone lies one base from this, so it may be a read error. The genes are TRBV11-1 and TRBJ2-1; 7 bases agree with TRBD1. CDR1 is SGHAT and CDR2 is FQDESV in the germline V gene (reference sequence). The CDR3 extends over 14 amino acids. The V gene end was trimmed by 3 bases and the J gene end by 13 bases; junction bases not matched to a gene: 12. In DNA, the CDR3 is TGTGCCAGCAGCTTTAATGGGCAGGGGGAGACCCAGTTCTTC. As protein: CASSFNGQGETQFF. The full variable domain, rest sourced from reference TRBV11-1 and TRBJ2-1, is EAEVAQSPRYKITEKSQAVAFWCDPISGHATLYWYRQILGQGPELLVQFQDESVVDDSQLPKDRFSAERLKGVDSTLKIQPAELGDSAMYLCASSFNGQGETQFFGPGTRLTVL.

This clonotype showed up just a few times. The chain recombines TRBV5-6 with TRBJ2-3; D is unresolved. The CDR3 totals 13 residues. CDR1 is SGHDT, CDR2 YYEEEE, per germline. V shed 3 bases and J shed 2 bases, with 7 bases lying between them. The chain's CDR3 is CASSSDSTDTQYF. CDR3 coding DNA: TGTGCCAGCAGCTCTGACTCCACAGATACGCAGTATTTT.

This clonotype was counted between two and nine times. The J gene is TRBJ2-3, the V gene TRBV19, with TRBD2 identical over 9 bases. With V trimmed by 3 bases and J by 3 bases, 10 bases remained unmatched. This CDR3 contains 17 residues. Looked up from germline, CDR1 is LNHDA and CDR2 is SQIVND (reference sequence). The CDR3 reads CASSMGNSGSVTDTQYF. The CDR3 DNA is TGTGCCAGTAGTATGGGAAATAGCGGGAGTGTTACAGATACGCAGTATTTT.

This chain uses TRBV7-2 with TRBJ2-2; tentatively, D is TRBD2 (6 bases). CDR3 size: 15 residues. Trimming took 4 bases from V and 5 from J, leaving 14 bases between them. Germline CDR1 is SGHTA and CDR2 is FQGNSA. In nucleotides, the CDR3 is TGTGCCAGCAGCTGGGCTAGCGCGCGGACCGGGGAGCTGTTTTTT. The encoded protein is CASSWASARTGELFF. The whole variable domain, filled in from reference TRBV7-2 and TRBJ2-2, reads GAGVSQSPSNKVTEKGKDVELRCDPISGHTALYWYRQSLGQGLEFLIYFQGNSAPDKSGLPSDRFSAERTGGSVSTLTIQRTQQEDSAVYLCASSWASARTGELFFGEGSRLTVL.

The rearrangement joins TRBV7-2 to TRBJ1-2; 9 bases map to TRBD1. J was trimmed by 5 bases and V by 5 bases; bases with no gene match: 6. CDR3 length: 14 residues. Germline V CDR1 and CDR2: SGHTA, FQGNSA. CDR3 coding DNA: TGTGCCAGCAGCCCCCTAGGGACAGGGTATGGCTACACCTTC. This translates into CASSPLGTGYGYTF.

Regarding this clonotype: With a much larger clone just one base away, this may be a read error. V usage is TRBV18 and J usage is TRBJ2-5; D gene unclear. Trimming pared 4 bases from V and 6 bases from J, leaving 12 bases between. The germline V gene encodes CDR1 KGHSH and CDR2 LQKENI. CDR3 length: 13 residues. The CDR3 DNA sequence: TGTGCCAGCTCACTGACACGACAACAGACCCAGTACTTC. Translated: CASSLTRQQTQYF.

In the case of this clonotype: At one of its ends the junction is not consistent with the germline gene, which may arise from a read error. The rearrangement links TRBV12-3 or TRBV12-4 to TRBJ1-1; tentatively, D is TRBD1 (5 bases). CDR3 size: 12 residues. CDR3 sequence reads: CASSHGQGEALF. As DNA, the CDR3 is TGTGCCAGCAGCCACGGGCAGGGTGAAGCTCTCTTT.

This clonotype was seen only a few times. The V gene is TRBV6-4, the J gene TRBJ2-5; D is unclear. The CDR3 extends over 11 amino acids. V lost 5 bases, J lost 7 bases, and 8 bases lay in between. CDR1 and CDR2 (germline): MRHNA, SNTAGT. This CDR3 is CASSYVGTQYF. In DNA form, the CDR3 reads TGTGCCAGCAGTTACGTAGGGACCCAGTACTTC.

This clonotype showed up many times. The chain is built from TRBV7-2 and TRBJ2-7; D not resolved. Per germline, CDR1 SGHTA and CDR2 FQGNSA. V lost 6 bases, J lost 1 base, and 10 bases lay in between. The CDR3 covers 13 residues. DNA of the CDR3: TGTGCCAGCAGACGAACAGCGTCCTACGAGCAGTACTTC. Translating it yields CASRRTASYEQYF.